This record covers a single T cell receptor beta chain. Its antigen remains unidentified. This CDR3 spans 14 amino acids. The V end lost 2 bases, the J end lost 7 bases, and 12 bases lay between the germline ends. Germline-derived CDR1 and CDR2 are WSHSY and SAAADI. The PCR used 60 Vbeta and 13 Jbeta primers. The data were produced by immunoSEQ multiplex PCR, yet TCRdb's version contains in-frame clones alone and is incomplete. The sample lists about 98,000 clones; around 83% were seen once. At sampling all donors were nominally healthy, likely with unrecorded immune exposures. The data are from a study of cytomegalovirus exposure and HLA in healthy donors. Findings of the study overall: The investigators catalogued 150 to 200 TCR beta chains as cytomegalovirus-associated. In vitro confirmation showed three CMV-associated chains to be CMV antigen specific. Productive status was seen about 90% or about 30% of the time for most TCR beta V segments in an earlier analysis.

The source material was PBMCs. The sequence came from a female donor in good health and CMV-seropositive. The chain has TRBV10-2 and TRBJ1-5; D is ambiguous. The CDR3 DNA is TGCGCCAGCAGTGAGGCTGACCCCGGGCAGCCCCAGCATTTT. Translating gives CASSEADPGQPQHF.